There are a few counts of the clone carrying this T cell receptor beta chain. Looked up from germline, CDR1 is LGHDT and CDR2 is YNNKEL (reference sequence). V lost 4 bases, J lost 7 bases, and 10 bases lay in between. The CDR3 consists of 12 residues. In the source study's methods: Researchers report that nucleated cell counts were estimated from reference gene primer amplification. Data came from immunoSEQ multiplex PCR; TCRdb stores just in-frame clones and leaves some out. That table supplies the V and J calls and clone size; D and trimming were determined from the DNA. In the table there are 98,000 or so clones, less than 90% of which are singletons. The sample originates from a study of blood T cell repertoires in COVID-19. Study as a whole: Material from acute and convalescent COVID-19 was sourced from the United States, Italy and Spain. T cells, B-cell-depleted T cells, or PBMCs supplied cDNA or gDNA.

The specimen was peripheral blood. The gene calls are TRBV3-1 (or the pseudogene TRBV3-2) and TRBJ1-2; no firm D call. The clonotype originates from a human donor in a cohort sampled during active COVID-19. The CDR3 region is CASSLGGSGYTF. The CDR3 bases are TGTGCCAGCAGCCTCGGAGGAAGTGGCTACACCTTC.